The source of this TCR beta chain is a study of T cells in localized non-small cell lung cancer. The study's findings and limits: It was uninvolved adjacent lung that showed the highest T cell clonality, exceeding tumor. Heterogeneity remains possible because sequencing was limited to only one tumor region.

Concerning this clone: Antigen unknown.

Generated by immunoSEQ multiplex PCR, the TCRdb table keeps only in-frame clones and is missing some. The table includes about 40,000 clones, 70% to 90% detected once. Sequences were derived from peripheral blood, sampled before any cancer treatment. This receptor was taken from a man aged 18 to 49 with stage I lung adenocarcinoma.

Here the CDR3 DNA reads TGTGCCAGTAGTATAGAGGGGGGGCCACACAATGAGCAGTTCTTC. Protein product: CASSIEGGPHNEQFF. This chain uses TRBV19 with TRBJ2-1; D may be TRBD2 (7 bases). The CDR3 sequence is 15 residues long. Germline V gives CDR1 LNHDA, CDR2 SQIVND (reference sequence). V was cut by 0 bases and J by 5 bases, with 11 bases left in between.